What follows are 21 T cell receptor beta chains derived from one specimen sequenced in a study of blood T cell repertoires in COVID-19. Clones were sequenced by immunoSEQ multiplex PCR, and TCRdb holds only the in-frame ones, with some missing. The repertoire holds about 65,000 clones, 90% seen once, with over 1% in the top ten. The sample comprised peripheral blood. These receptors were obtained from a man between 60 and 75 years old with acute or convalescent COVID-19.

The rearrangement joins TRBV25-1 to TRBJ2-6, with 9 bases that match TRBD1. The CDR3 consists of 15 residues. CDR1 and CDR2 from the germline V gene are MGHDK and SYGVNS. V shed 8 bases and J 1 base; nucleotides not matched to a gene: 3. The CDR3 DNA sequence: TGTGCCAGCGGGGACAGGGATTCTGGGGCCAACGTCCTGACTTTC. This gives the protein CASGDRDSGANVLTF.

V is TRBV9 and J is TRBJ2-2; 7 bases agree with TRBD1. The germline V gene has CDR1 SGDLS and CDR2 YYNGEE. The V and J ends lost 4 bases and 5 bases, in that order; junction bases with no gene match: 5. The CDR3 is made up of 14 amino acids. The CDR3 region is CASSIRDSTGELFF. CDR3 bases: TGTGCCAGCAGCATACGGGACAGTACCGGGGAGCTGTTTTTT.

The V call is TRBV2, the J call TRBJ1-2, with 10 positions matching TRBD1. This CDR3 has 13 residues. V shed 6 bases and J 8 bases; nucleotides not matched to a gene: 6. Germline CDR1 is SNHLY and CDR2 is FYNNEI. DNA for the CDR3: TGTGCCAGCAGCGGGGACAGGGGAGAAGGCTACACCTTC. Its protein product is CASSGDRGEGYTF.

The chain is built from TRBV11-2 and TRBJ1-3, with D maybe TRBD1 (5 bases). The CDR3 extends over 18 amino acids. V dropped 1 base and J dropped 0 bases, with 16 bases sitting between them. From germline, CDR1 is SGHAT and CDR2 FQNNGV. CDR3 DNA: TGTGCCAGCAGCTTAGTGGCGGGGGTAGAAGTCTCTGGAAACACCATATATTTT. The encoded protein is CASSLVAGVEVSGNTIYF. The complete variable domain, with remaining parts taken from reference TRBV11-2 and TRBJ1-3, reads EAGVAQSPRYKIIEKRQSVAFWCNPISGHATLYWYQQILGQGPKLLIQFQNNGVVDDSQLPKDRFSAERLKGVDSTLKIQPAKLEDSAVYLCASSLVAGVEVSGNTIYFGEGSWLTVV.

The rearrangement joins TRBV11-2 to TRBJ1-1; 9 nucleotides match TRBD1. V shed 5 bases, J shed 0 bases, and the junction held 4 bases outside the gene matches. Looked up from germline, CDR1 is SGHAT and CDR2 is FQNNGV. The CDR3 is made up of 15 amino acids. CDR3 region: CASSPGTGLNTEAFF. CDR3 bases: TGTGCCAGCAGCCCAGGGACAGGGCTGAACACTGAAGCTTTCTTT. Filled out from reference TRBV11-2 and TRBJ1-1, the complete variable domain reads EAGVAQSPRYKIIEKRQSVAFWCNPISGHATLYWYQQILGQGPKLLIQFQNNGVVDDSQLPKDRFSAERLKGVDSTLKIQPAKLEDSAVYLCASSPGTGLNTEAFFGQGTRLTVV.

The rearrangement uses TRBV5-4 and TRBJ2-7, with 9 positions matching TRBD1. V was pared by 4 bases and J by 4 bases, with 3 bases of the junction left unmatched. Germline V gives CDR1 SGHNT, CDR2 YYREEE (reference sequence). The CDR3 contains 13 residues. This chain's CDR3 is CASSHGTGYEQYF. As DNA, the CDR3 is TGTGCCAGCAGCCACGGGACAGGGTACGAGCAGTACTTC.

The rearrangement uses TRBV6-1 and TRBJ1-1; weak D call: TRBD1 (6 bases). V was clipped by 1 base and J by 1 base, with 19 bases between them. The CDR3 has 18 residues. Germline lookup yields CDR1 MNHNS and CDR2 SASEGT. In nucleotides, the CDR3 is TGTGCCAGCAGTGAAGGGGGCTGGGGGCCACCCTGGAACACTGAAGCTTTCTTT. The encoded protein is CASSEGGWGPPWNTEAFF.

V gene TRBV30 combines with J gene TRBJ1-6, with D tentatively TRBD1 (5 bases). The CDR3 loop spans 13 amino acids. V dropped 6 bases and J dropped 6 bases, with 12 bases sitting between them. From germline, CDR1 is GTSNPN and CDR2 SVGIG (reference sequence). CDR3 amino acids: CACTGELNSPLHF. CDR3 DNA: TGTGCCTGTACAGGAGAACTTAATTCACCCCTCCACTTT.

The chain uses TRBV21-1 and TRBJ1-5; whether TRBD1, the table's D call, matches the DNA was not checked. TRBV21-1 represents a pseudogene. The CDR3 spans 18 residues. This CDR3 reads CASSKFRADRPVNQPQHF. The CDR3 DNA sequence: TGTGCCAGCAGCAAATTTCGGGCGGACAGGCCCGTTAATCAGCCCCAGCATTTT.

The rearrangement joins TRBV19 to TRBJ2-2; 8 bases agree with TRBD2. CDR3 length: 16 amino acids. Germline loops: CDR1 LNHDA, CDR2 SQIVND (reference sequence). The V segment lost 1 base and the J segment 5 bases; nucleotides outside the gene matches: 6. CDR3 protein: CASSIAWTSRTGELFF. For the CDR3, the DNA is TGTGCCAGTAGTATAGCATGGACTAGCCGAACCGGGGAGCTGTTTTTT.

This clone has only one observation. As DNA, the CDR3 is TGCGCCAGCAGTTCCTCCGGGACAGGGAATTCACCCCTCCACTTT. Encoded protein: CASSSSGTGNSPLHF. The chain combines TRBV5-1 with TRBJ1-6; 9 bases match TRBD1. The V gene's germline CDR1 is SGHRS and CDR2 YFSETQ. This CDR3 is 15 amino acids long. Trimming took 5 bases from V and 7 from J; bases not matched to a gene: 7.

The gene calls are TRBV9 and TRBJ2-3, with D tentatively TRBD2 (6 bases). Looked up from germline, CDR1 is SGDLS and CDR2 is YYNGEE. The V end was cut by 3 bases, the J end by 2 bases, with 13 bases between. The CDR3 loop spans 15 amino acids. The CDR3 loop is CASSGGSGVTDTQYF. CDR3 coding DNA: TGTGCCAGCAGCGGGGGGTCGGGGGTCACAGATACGCAGTATTTT.

The chain couples TRBV30 to TRBJ2-7; 8 bases are shared with TRBD2. The germline CDR1 and CDR2 sequences are GTSNPN and SVGIG (reference sequence). The junction had 2 bases not matched to a gene; V was cut back by 2 bases and J by 2 bases. The CDR3 runs to 13 residues. In DNA, the CDR3 is TGTGCCTGGAGTCTAGCGGGCCCCTACGAGCAGTACTTC. Its protein is CAWSLAGPYEQYF.

V and J are TRBV5-1 and TRBJ2-3, with D possibly being TRBD1 (7 bases). The CDR3 extends over 15 amino acids. Germline V gives CDR1 SGHRS, CDR2 YFSETQ. Trimming left V 4 bases short and J 4 bases short, with 16 bases between. This chain's CDR3 is CASSPETGRSDTQYF. CDR3 bases: TGCGCCAGCAGCCCGGAGACAGGGAGGTCAGATACGCAGTATTTT.

This clone has a handful of counts. V usage is TRBV9 and J usage is TRBJ2-1, with a possible D match to TRBD1 (5 bases). The CDR3 consists of 16 residues. The ends were cut back, 0 bases at V and 5 bases at J, with 15 bases in the middle. CDR1 is SGDLS, CDR2 YYNGEE, per germline. The CDR3 nucleotides are TGTGCCAGCAGCGTAGGTGGGCAGGGTAAAAACAATGAGCAGTTCTTC. It specifies CASSVGGQGKNNEQFF.

This clone was seen only once. The rearrangement links TRBV3-1 (or the pseudogene TRBV3-2) to TRBJ2-3; TRBD2 aligns across 7 bases. The CDR3 totals 14 residues. CDR1 and CDR2 (germline): LGHDT, YNNKEL (reference sequence). With 0 bases clipped from V and 5 bases from J, the junction kept 2 bases outside the gene matches. In DNA, the CDR3 is TGTGCCAGCAGCCAAGAGGGGGGGGGAGATACGCAGTATTTT. Its protein is CASSQEGGGDTQYF.

This chain joins TRBV15 and TRBJ1-5; 9 nucleotides agree with TRBD1. J gave up 6 bases and V 0 bases, and 6 bases lay outside the gene matches. From germline, CDR1 is LNHNV and CDR2 YYDKDF (reference sequence). The CDR3 extends over 16 amino acids. The CDR3 protein is CATSRDRDRATQPQHF. In DNA form, the CDR3 reads TGTGCCACCAGCAGAGATCGGGACAGGGCTACTCAGCCCCAGCATTTT.

This chain links TRBV12-5 with TRBJ2-1; 7 bases are shared with TRBD2. V dropped 7 bases and J dropped 9; count of bases not matched to a gene: 9. The CDR3 loop spans 13 amino acids. Per germline, CDR1 LGHNT and CDR2 FRNRAP. The CDR3 sequence: CASEGGGKGEQFF. CDR3 nucleotide sequence: TGTGCTAGTGAGGGCGGGGGTAAGGGTGAGCAGTTCTTC.

The chain links TRBV5-1 to TRBJ1-4, with TRBD1 matching over 11 bases. CDR1 is SGHRS and CDR2 is YFSETQ in the germline V gene. The junction had 9 bases not matched to a gene; V was cut back by 4 bases and J by 4 bases. The CDR3 length is 17 residues. CDR3: CASSHGQGAQINEKLFF. CDR3 nucleotides: TGCGCCAGCAGCCACGGACAGGGGGCGCAGATTAATGAAAAACTGTTTTTT.

The chain joins TRBV19 to TRBJ2-2, with D possibly matching TRBD2 (6 bases). CDR3 size: 14 residues. Germline CDR1 is LNHDA and CDR2 is SQIVND (reference sequence). V lost 9 bases to trimming and J lost 0 bases, with 11 bases between them. The CDR3 here is CASAGPANTGELFF. In nucleotides, the CDR3 is TGTGCCAGCGCGGGACCGGCGAACACCGGGGAGCTGTTTTTT.

The chain recombines TRBV19 with TRBJ1-1, with 8 bases matching TRBD1. The ends lost 5 bases at V and 4 bases at J; junction bases unmatched: 6. This CDR3 comprises 14 residues. From germline, CDR1 is LNHDA and CDR2 SQIVND (reference sequence). The CDR3 DNA reads as TGTGCCAGTAGTGTGGACAGGGTGGGCACTGAAGCTTTCTTT. Residues: CASSVDRVGTEAFF.